This is a list of T cell receptor beta chains from one sample in a study of cytomegalovirus exposure and HLA in healthy donors. The assay was immunoSEQ multiplex PCR, and TCRdb's table has in-frame clones only and misses some. The sample has roughly 84,000 clones, 70% to 80% seen once. The sequenced sample consisted of PBMCs. These receptors came from a man aged 45-65 years in good health and CMV-seronegative. The CDR3 runs from the conserved cysteine through the conserved F or W. D genes are given only for firm matches. Only part of the rows carry a size: once, few, many, or a class if the clone is expanded.

d_call: TRBD1
v_call: TRBV7-9
j_call: TRBJ2-7
clone_size: NA
cdr3_nt: TGTGCCAGCAGCTTAGGCGGGACAGGGTATCCCTACGAGCAGTACTTC
cdr3_aa: CASSLGGTGYPYEQYF

d_call: TRBD2
v_call: TRBV7-2
j_call: TRBJ2-2
clone_size: NA
cdr3_nt: TGTGCCAGCAGCTCCTATAGCGGGGGGGCGGTCGGGGAGCTGTTTTTT
cdr3_aa: CASSSYSGGAVGELFF

d_call: NA
v_call: TRBV7-9
j_call: TRBJ1-4
clone_size: once
cdr3_nt: TGTTCCGCCTCCGTGGGAGAAAATGAAAAACTGTTTTTT
cdr3_aa: CSASVGENEKLFF

d_call: NA
v_call: TRBV4-1
j_call: TRBJ1-6
clone_size: NA
cdr3_nt: TGCGCCAGCAGCCTAGACCGGGACACCGACAATAATTCACCCCTCCACTTT
cdr3_aa: CASSLDRDTDNNSPLHF

d_call: NA
v_call: TRBV5-4
j_call: TRBJ2-7
clone_size: NA
cdr3_nt: TGTGCCAGCAGCTCCAAAACAAGTGCCCACGAGCAGTACTTC
cdr3_aa: CASSSKTSAHEQYF

d_call: NA
v_call: TRBV25-1
j_call: TRBJ2-3
clone_size: NA
cdr3_nt: TGTGCCAGCAGAGGGGCCGTTTTGCAGTATTTT
cdr3_aa: CASRGAVLQYF

d_call: NA
v_call: TRBV6-5
j_call: TRBJ1-3
clone_size: few
cdr3_nt: TGTGCCAGCAGTCGGCTGGGGCTTTCTGGAAACACCATATATTTT
cdr3_aa: CASSRLGLSGNTIYF

d_call: TRBD2
v_call: TRBV27
j_call: TRBJ2-5
clone_size: NA
cdr3_nt: TGTGCCAGCTCCCTAGCGGGAGGGAGGGAGACCCAGTACTTC
cdr3_aa: CASSLAGGRETQYF

d_call: NA
v_call: TRBV11-2
j_call: TRBJ2-7
clone_size: NA
cdr3_nt: TGTGCCAGCAGCTCATTCAGGGGTTCGGGCGAGCAGTACTTC
cdr3_aa: CASSSFRGSGEQYF

d_call: NA
v_call: TRBV2
j_call: TRBJ2-5
clone_size: NA
cdr3_nt: TGTGCCAGCAGTCCGGGACTCTTATTGCAGTACTTC
cdr3_aa: CASSPGLLLQYF

d_call: TRBD1
v_call: TRBV5-1
j_call: TRBJ1-6
clone_size: NA
cdr3_nt: TGCGCCAGCAGCTTGGGACAGGGCGGATATTCACCCCTCCACTTT
cdr3_aa: CASSLGQGGYSPLHF

d_call: NA
v_call: TRBV6-5
j_call: TRBJ1-6
clone_size: once
cdr3_nt: TGTGCCACGACTAGTTGGGAGGGAAGTAAATCACCCCTCCACTTT
cdr3_aa: CATTSWEGSKSPLHF

d_call: NA
v_call: TRBV6-5
j_call: TRBJ1-2
clone_size: few
cdr3_nt: TGTGCCAGCAGTTACTCGACAGCTAGCTATGGCTACACCTTC
cdr3_aa: CASSYSTASYGYTF

d_call: TRBD2
v_call: TRBV2
j_call: TRBJ2-5
clone_size: NA
cdr3_nt: TGTGCCAGCAGAAAGGGGACTAGCGAAGAGACCCAGTACTTC
cdr3_aa: CASRKGTSEETQYF

d_call: TRBD1
v_call: TRBV7-8
j_call: TRBJ2-7
clone_size: NA
cdr3_nt: TGTGCCAGCAGCTCGACAGGGGCCTCCTACGAGCAGTACTTC
cdr3_aa: CASSSTGASYEQYF

d_call: NA
v_call: TRBV7-9
j_call: TRBJ1-2
clone_size: NA
cdr3_nt: TGTGCCAGCAGCGAAGTAAGGGACACTGGCTACACCTTC
cdr3_aa: CASSEVRDTGYTF

d_call: NA
v_call: TRBV30
j_call: TRBJ2-7
clone_size: NA
cdr3_nt: TGTGCCTGGATAAAGCTCGAGGGATACCTCTACGAGCAGTACTTC
cdr3_aa: CAWIKLEGYLYEQYF

d_call: TRBD1
v_call: TRBV7-8
j_call: TRBJ2-5
clone_size: once
cdr3_nt: TGTGCCAGCAGCTTATGGGACAGGAAAGAGACCCAGTACTTC
cdr3_aa: CASSLWDRKETQYF

d_call: TRBD1
v_call: TRBV7-9
j_call: TRBJ1-2
clone_size: NA
cdr3_nt: TGTGCCAGCAGCCTCGGACAGGCCGGCTATGGCTACACCTTC
cdr3_aa: CASSLGQAGYGYTF

d_call: NA
v_call: TRBV14
j_call: TRBJ1-2
clone_size: NA
cdr3_nt: TGTGCCAGCAGCCAAGATAGAGGAATTTTCTACACCTTC
cdr3_aa: CASSQDRGIFYTF

d_call: TRBD2
v_call: TRBV11-3
j_call: TRBJ2-1
clone_size: NA
cdr3_nt: TGTGCCAGCAGCTCCCGAGGCGGGGGGGCCTACAATGAGCAGTTCTTC
cdr3_aa: CASSSRGGGAYNEQFF

d_call: TRBD1
v_call: TRBV12-5
j_call: TRBJ1-1
clone_size: once
cdr3_nt: TGTGCTAGTGGCCTGCACCGGGACAGGTATCCTAGAGAAGCTTTCTTT
cdr3_aa: CASGLHRDRYPREAFF

d_call: NA
v_call: TRBV5-6
j_call: TRBJ1-3
clone_size: NA
cdr3_nt: TGTGCCAGCAGCTCGACCTACAGCTCTGGAAACACCATATATTTT
cdr3_aa: CASSSTYSSGNTIYF

d_call: NA
v_call: TRBV23-1
j_call: TRBJ2-3
clone_size: NA
cdr3_nt: TGCGCCAGCAGTCTAAGCACAGATACGCAGTATTTT
cdr3_aa: CASSLSTDTQYF

d_call: TRBD1
v_call: TRBV10-3
j_call: TRBJ1-2
clone_size: NA
cdr3_nt: TGTGCCATCAGTGATTATGGACAGGGACATGGCTACACCTTC
cdr3_aa: CAISDYGQGHGYTF

d_call: TRBD2
v_call: TRBV5-1
j_call: TRBJ2-1
clone_size: NA
cdr3_nt: TGCGCCAGCAGCGCAGGGACTAGCGGCGGAGGTGAGCAGTTCTTC
cdr3_aa: CASSAGTSGGGEQFF

d_call: NA
v_call: TRBV5-1
j_call: TRBJ1-1
clone_size: NA
cdr3_nt: TGCGCCAGCAGCTTGGCCTCGGGGAACACTGAAGCTTTCTTT
cdr3_aa: CASSLASGNTEAFF

d_call: NA
v_call: TRBV7-3
j_call: TRBJ2-1
clone_size: NA
cdr3_nt: TGTGCCAGCAGCTTGGGGCCTTACAATGAGCAGTTCTTC
cdr3_aa: CASSLGPYNEQFF

d_call: NA
v_call: TRBV19
j_call: TRBJ2-1
clone_size: NA
cdr3_nt: TGTGCCACTAGCTGGCAGGGAGGCATCAATGAGCAGTTCTTC
cdr3_aa: CATSWQGGINEQFF

d_call: NA
v_call: TRBV13
j_call: TRBJ2-3
clone_size: NA
cdr3_nt: TGTGCCAGCAGCTTCAAACAGGGAAGCACAGATACGCAGTATTTT
cdr3_aa: CASSFKQGSTDTQYF

d_call: TRBD1
v_call: TRBV6-5
j_call: TRBJ1-5
clone_size: few
cdr3_nt: TGTGCCAGCAGGCCTGGGACAGGGAGTCCCCAGCATTTT
cdr3_aa: CASRPGTGSPQHF

d_call: TRBD1
v_call: TRBV5-1
j_call: TRBJ1-2
clone_size: NA
cdr3_nt: TGCGCCAGCAGCGGGGGACAGGCCGTATTC
cdr3_aa: CASSGGQAVF

d_call: NA
v_call: TRBV5-4
j_call: TRBJ1-1
clone_size: NA
cdr3_nt: TGTGCCAGCAGCTTGGCCGCCAGAAACACTGAAGCTTTCTTT
cdr3_aa: CASSLAARNTEAFF

d_call: NA
v_call: TRBV10-3
j_call: TRBJ2-5
clone_size: few
cdr3_nt: TGTGCCATCAAGGAGCAGGAGACCCAGTACTTC
cdr3_aa: CAIKEQETQYF

d_call: NA
v_call: TRBV5-1
j_call: TRBJ1-6
clone_size: few
cdr3_nt: TGCGCCAGTGAACCGGGGGGCACCCTCCACTTT
cdr3_aa: CASEPGGTLHF

d_call: NA
v_call: TRBV7-9
j_call: TRBJ1-2
clone_size: few
cdr3_nt: TGTGCCAGCAGCTTAGGCGTGGAGGCTAACTATGGCTACACCTTC
cdr3_aa: CASSLGVEANYGYTF

d_call: NA
v_call: TRBV5-6
j_call: TRBJ2-4
clone_size: few
cdr3_nt: TGTGCCAGCAGCTTGTCCGGGACTGGGGCCAACATTCAGTACTTC
cdr3_aa: CASSLSGTGANIQYF

d_call: NA
v_call: TRBV21-1
j_call: TRBJ1-2
clone_size: NA
cdr3_nt: TGTGCCAGCAGCAAAGGTGGGACAGGAAAATTCAGTTTC
cdr3_aa: CASSKGGTGKFSF

d_call: TRBD1
v_call: TRBV18
j_call: TRBJ2-7
clone_size: NA
cdr3_nt: TGTGCCAGCTCACTTGGCACAGGGGTCCCCTACGAGCAGTACTTC
cdr3_aa: CASSLGTGVPYEQYF

d_call: NA
v_call: TRBV30
j_call: TRBJ1-1
clone_size: NA
cdr3_nt: TGTGCCTGGAGTGTCAGGACAGTGAAAATGAACACTGAAGCTTTCTTT
cdr3_aa: CAWSVRTVKMNTEAFF

d_call: TRBD2
v_call: TRBV19
j_call: TRBJ2-7
clone_size: once
cdr3_nt: TGTGCCAGTAGTATTGGAGGCGGAGGCGGGGGGGAGCAGTACTTC
cdr3_aa: CASSIGGGGGGEQYF

d_call: TRBD2
v_call: TRBV5-4
j_call: TRBJ2-3
clone_size: few
cdr3_nt: TGTGCCAGCAGCTCCGGGGGGTTCAGCACAGATACGCAGTATTTT
cdr3_aa: CASSSGGFSTDTQYF

d_call: NA
v_call: TRBV5-1
j_call: TRBJ1-1
clone_size: NA
cdr3_nt: TGCGCCAGCAGCTTGTCGGTGACAGGGAACACTGAAGCTTTCTTT
cdr3_aa: CASSLSVTGNTEAFF

d_call: NA
v_call: TRBV5-1
j_call: TRBJ2-1
clone_size: NA
cdr3_nt: TGCGCCAGCAGCCCCGCCAACACCAATGAGCAGTTCTTC
cdr3_aa: CASSPANTNEQFF

d_call: NA
v_call: TRBV7-9
j_call: TRBJ2-7
clone_size: NA
cdr3_nt: TGTGCCAGCAGCCATCAAGGGGGACCCTACGAGCAGTACTTC
cdr3_aa: CASSHQGGPYEQYF

d_call: NA
v_call: TRBV4-2
j_call: TRBJ2-1
clone_size: NA
cdr3_nt: TGTGCCAGCAGCCAAACGGGGGATTACAATGAGCAGTTCTTC
cdr3_aa: CASSQTGDYNEQFF

d_call: TRBD2
v_call: TRBV7-2
j_call: TRBJ2-2
clone_size: NA
cdr3_nt: TGTGCCAGCAGCTTGGGCGGGGGGCGGACCGGGGAGCTGTTTTTT
cdr3_aa: CASSLGGGRTGELFF

d_call: NA
v_call: TRBV27
j_call: TRBJ2-7
clone_size: NA
cdr3_nt: TGTGCCAGCAGGACAGCCGCGACACGCATCGGCGAGCAGTACTTC
cdr3_aa: CASRTAATRIGEQYF

d_call: TRBD2
v_call: TRBV11-2
j_call: TRBJ2-3
clone_size: once
cdr3_nt: TGTGCCAGCAGCTTAGGTATTAGCGGGCGCACAGATACGCAGTATTTT
cdr3_aa: CASSLGISGRTDTQYF

d_call: NA
v_call: TRBV7-9
j_call: TRBJ2-4
clone_size: NA
cdr3_nt: TGTGCCAGCAGCAATACAGGGACCAAAAACATTCAGTACTTC
cdr3_aa: CASSNTGTKNIQYF

d_call: NA
v_call: TRBV6-5
j_call: TRBJ2-7
clone_size: few
cdr3_nt: TGTGCCAGCAGCGGGGGGCTCTCCTACGAGCAGTACTTC
cdr3_aa: CASSGGLSYEQYF

d_call: TRBD1
v_call: TRBV19
j_call: TRBJ1-1
clone_size: NA
cdr3_nt: TGTGCCAGTAGTATAGGATGGGACAGGACCTTAAATGAAGCTTTCTTT
cdr3_aa: CASSIGWDRTLNEAFF

d_call: TRBD2
v_call: TRBV2
j_call: TRBJ2-1
clone_size: NA
cdr3_nt: TGTGCCAGCAGTGAAGTATTCGGCGGGGGGGGCTACAATGAGCAGTTCTTC
cdr3_aa: CASSEVFGGGGYNEQFF

d_call: NA
v_call: TRBV7-2
j_call: TRBJ2-7
clone_size: NA
cdr3_nt: TGTGCCAGCAGCTTGCCTAGCGCCTACGAGCAGTACTTC
cdr3_aa: CASSLPSAYEQYF

d_call: NA
v_call: TRBV6-1
j_call: TRBJ1-6
clone_size: few
cdr3_nt: TGTGCCAGCAGTGACGGCCCCGGGGGATTGGATTCACCCCTCCACTTT
cdr3_aa: CASSDGPGGLDSPLHF